This is a list of T cell receptor beta chains from one sample in a study of blood T cell repertoires in COVID-19. Sequencing was performed with immunoSEQ multiplex PCR; in TCRdb, only in-frame clones are kept and a portion is missing. The sample shows 140,000 to 150,000 clones, about nine tenths of them seen only once. Sequenced material: peripheral blood. The receptors derive from a human donor in a cohort sampled during active COVID-19. Both conserved end residues are part of each CDR3. The D gene is left open where the match is weak. For some rows the clone size is stated as once, few or many, or as a class when expanded; others skip it.

d_gene	len	j_gene	v_gene	abundance	CDR3nt	CDR3aa
.	13	TRBJ1-6	TRBV28	.	TGTGCCAGCAGAGAGACAGGCAATTCACCCCTCCACTTT	CASRETGNSPLHF
.	15	TRBJ2-5	TRBV24-1	.	TGTGCCACCGGCAGGGGACACGGTATTCAAGAGACCCAGTACTTC	CATGRGHGIQETQYF
TRBD1	15	TRBJ1-2	TRBV6-2/TRBV6-3	.	TGTGCCAGCAGTGGGTGGACAGGATTACGGGACGGCTACACCTTC	CASSGWTGLRDGYTF
.	10	TRBJ1-2	TRBV28	.	TGTGCCAGCAGGGGCAGCGGCTACACCTTC	CASRGSGYTF
.	13	TRBJ2-2	TRBV2	once	TGTGCCAGCAGCGCAAGGGAGGTCGGGGAGCTGTTTTTT	CASSAREVGELFF
TRBD2	15	TRBJ2-1	TRBV5-1	.	TGCGCCAGCAGCTTGGATAGCGGGAATACCAATGAGCAGTTCTTC	CASSLDSGNTNEQFF
TRBD1	14	TRBJ1-2	TRBV29-1	once	TGCAGCGTTGCCCCCGGGACAGGTATCTATGGCTACACCTTC	CSVAPGTGIYGYTF
.	16	TRBJ2-3	TRBV19	.	TGTGCCAGTAGTTTGGGGCCGCGACCAAGCACAGATACGCAGTATTTT	CASSLGPRPSTDTQYF
TRBD2	15	TRBJ2-2	TRBV30	.	TGTGCCTGGAGTGTGACTAGCGGAAACACCGGGGAGCTGTTTTTT	CAWSVTSGNTGELFF
TRBD2	14	TRBJ2-7	TRBV6-2/TRBV6-3	.	TGTGCCAGCAGTTACTCTCGACTAGCGGGATCCCGGTACTTC	CASSYSRLAGSRYF